These T cell receptor beta chains were read from a single sample in a study of T cells in Graves' hyperthyroidism and ophthalmopathy. TCRdb used MiXCR to reprocess the multiplex PCR reads, holding one entry per CDR3 protein. Of about 690,000 distinct CDR3 sequences in the sample, 15% to 20% are singletons; the top ten hold roughly 16%. Sequencing was performed on blood. The receptors shown here come from a man in his fifties or sixties with Graves' hyperthyroidism. The CDR3 runs from the conserved cysteine through the conserved F or W. A D gene is named only where the DNA matches it firmly. Some rows have no size entry. The others give once, few or many, or a class for an expanded clone.

CDR3 length	clone size	D gene	V gene	J gene	CDR3 protein	CDR3 DNA
15	-	-	TRBV15	TRBJ2-3	CATSRDPALTDTQYF	TGTGCCACCAGCAGAGATCCCGCCCTCACAGATACGCAGTATTTT
19	-	TRBD2	TRBV24-1	TRBJ2-1	CATSDPGTSGRSDFNEQFF	TGTGCCACCAGTGACCCAGGGACTAGCGGGAGAAGTGATTTCAATGAGCAGTTCTTC
14	many	-	TRBV24-1	TRBJ1-2	CATSDPSLNYGYTF	TGTGCCACCAGTGACCCGAGCTTGAACTATGGCTACACCTTC
16	many	-	TRBV10-3	TRBJ2-3	CAISESRGVIPDTQYF	TGTGCCATCAGTGAGTCCAGGGGAGTAATCCCAGATACGCAGTATTTT
16	-	TRBD1	TRBV7-2	TRBJ2-3	CASSPRTGGTPDTQYF	TGTGCCAGCAGCCCCCGGACAGGGGGCACCCCAGATACGCAGTATTTT
12	-	-	TRBV7-9	TRBJ2-7	CASSPPWGEQYF	TGTGCCAGCAGCCCACCTTGGGGCGAGCAGTACTTC
13	many	TRBD1	TRBV20-1	TRBJ1-6	CSAGTGENSPLHF	TGCAGTGCGGGGACAGGGGAGAATTCACCCCTCCACTTT
14	many	-	TRBV5-1	TRBJ1-4	CASSYGLTNEKLFF	TGCGCCAGCAGCTATGGACTGACTAATGAAAAACTGTTTTTT
18	few	-	TRBV5-1	TRBJ1-1	CASSSPPGNRVMNTEAFF	TGCGCCAGCAGCTCACCCCCAGGGAATAGGGTAATGAACACTGAAGCTTTCTTT
14	many	TRBD2	TRBV7-9	TRBJ2-5	CASSNGLAMETQYF	TGTGCCAGCAGCAACGGACTAGCGATGGAGACCCAGTACTTC
18	few	TRBD1	TRBV6-1	TRBJ2-5	CASSEAGTGLVVGETQYF	TGTGCCAGCAGTGAAGCCGGGACAGGGTTGGTGGTCGGGGAGACCCAGTACTTC
17	-	-	TRBV10-2	TRBJ2-6	CASSDGRGGAGANVLTF	TGCGCCAGCAGTGATGGGAGGGGGGGGGCTGGGGCCAACGTCCTGACTTTC
18	many	TRBD1	TRBV6-2/TRBV6-3	TRBJ2-6	CASSYFRDRVAGANVLTF	TGTGCCAGCAGTTATTTCCGGGACAGGGTTGCTGGGGCCAACGTCCTGACTTTC
15	many	TRBD1	TRBV28	TRBJ2-7	CASSFQGTEIYEQYF	TGTGCCAGCAGTTTCCAAGGGACAGAAATCTACGAGCAGTACTTC
13	many	TRBD1	TRBV2	TRBJ1-2	CAILTGGSTGYTF	TGTGCCATTCTGACAGGGGGCTCGACGGGCTACACCTTC
15	few	TRBD2	TRBV5-1	TRBJ2-3	CASSLLAGDSDTQYF	TGCGCCAGCAGCTTACTAGCGGGAGACTCAGATACGCAGTATTTT
14	few	TRBD1	TRBV15	TRBJ2-5	CATSGRQGQETQYF	TGTGCCACCAGCGGAAGACAGGGCCAAGAGACCCAGTACTTC
13	few	TRBD1	TRBV6-1	TRBJ1-1	CASTQGARTEAFF	TGTGCCAGCACTCAGGGGGCGCGCACTGAAGCTTTCTTT
15	many	-	TRBV6-1	TRBJ1-5	CASSPEDSRNQPQHF	TGTGCCAGCAGCCCCGAGGACAGCCGCAATCAGCCCCAGCATTTT
16	-	-	TRBV28	TRBJ2-1	CASGLAQVLSYNEQFF	TGTGCCAGCGGCCTAGCTCAAGTTTTATCCTACAATGAGCAGTTCTTC
14	many	-	TRBV2	TRBJ2-7	CASSDGQGIDEQYF	TGTGCCAGCAGTGATGGGCAGGGGATCGACGAGCAGTACTTC
16	few	TRBD1	TRBV19	TRBJ2-5	CASSTADRKEKETQYF	TGTGCCAGTAGTACGGCGGACAGGAAGGAGAAAGAGACCCAGTACTTC
14	-	-	TRBV20-1	TRBJ1-1	CSAREQGRHTEAFF	TGCAGTGCTAGAGAACAGGGTCGACACACTGAAGCTTTCTTT
15	many	-	TRBV2	TRBJ2-3	CASSEAPTRADTQYF	TGTGCCAGCAGTGAAGCGCCTACGAGGGCAGATACGCAGTATTTT
14	-	TRBD1	TRBV10-3	TRBJ1-3	CAITGTGGGNTIYF	TGTGCCATCACCGGGACAGGGGGCGGAAACACCATATATTTT
13	-	-	TRBV24-1	TRBJ1-1	CATSDFSQSEAFF	TGTGCCACCAGTGATTTTTCCCAGTCTGAAGCTTTCTTT
15	-	-	TRBV18	TRBJ1-6	CASSPPEGGNSPLHF	TGTGCCAGCTCACCACCGGAAGGGGGTAATTCACCCCTCCACTTT
15	-	TRBD1	TRBV10-2	TRBJ2-2	CASSVAGGAGVELFF	TGCGCCAGCAGTGTGGCAGGGGGCGCCGGCGTGGAGCTGTTTTTT
17	many	TRBD2	TRBV6-2/TRBV6-3	TRBJ2-3	CASSYSTSSGVTDTQYF	TGTGCCAGCAGTTACTCGACTTCTAGCGGGGTCACAGATACGCAGTATTTT
14	few	TRBD1	TRBV18	TRBJ2-7	CASSLTGGSDEQYF	TGTGCCAGCTCCTTGACAGGGGGCAGCGACGAGCAGTACTTC
19	-	TRBD2	TRBV5-6	TRBJ2-2	CASSASADGLAGGNGELFF	TGTGCCAGCAGTGCCTCCGCAGATGGACTAGCGGGAGGGAACGGGGAGCTGTTTTTT
14	many	TRBD1	TRBV2	TRBJ1-2	CASSGQGVLGGYTF	TGTGCCAGCAGTGGACAGGGCGTCCTAGGGGGCTACACCTTC
13	few	TRBD1	TRBV5-5	TRBJ1-1	CASGTGRSTEAFF	TGTGCCAGTGGGACAGGTCGGAGCACTGAAGCTTTCTTT
15	-	-	TRBV13	TRBJ2-3	CASSLDYSSTDTQYF	TGTGCCAGCAGCTTAGATTACAGTAGCACAGATACGCAGTATTTT
16	few	TRBD1	TRBV27	TRBJ1-6	CASSLSQGQGIRALHF	TGTGCCAGCAGTTTATCGCAGGGACAGGGGATTAGGGCCCTCCACTTT
13	-	-	TRBV13	TRBJ2-5	CASSPPMGKTQYF	TGTGCCAGCAGCCCCCCCATGGGGAAGACCCAGTACTTC
13	-	-	TRBV29-1	TRBJ1-1	CSVSPYRLFEAFF	TGCAGCGTTTCCCCCTACAGGTTGTTTGAAGCTTTCTTT
16	many	-	TRBV12-3/TRBV12-4	TRBJ2-7	CASSITSRVPLYEQYF	TGTGCCAGCAGCATTACTAGCCGGGTCCCTCTCTACGAGCAGTACTTC
15	few	TRBD1	TRBV3-1	TRBJ2-7	CASRIGTGRSYEQYF	TGTGCCAGCAGGATCGGGACAGGGCGCTCCTACGAGCAGTACTTC
15	-	TRBD2	TRBV20-1	TRBJ2-3	CSARQLADSTDTQYF	TGCAGTGCCCGCCAGCTAGCGGACTCCACAGATACGCAGTATTTT
13	-	-	TRBV19	TRBJ2-1	CASISGDYNEQFF	TGTGCCAGTATATCGGGGGACTACAATGAGCAGTTCTTC
11	-	-	TRBV30	TRBJ1-2	CAWGENYGYTF	TGTGCCTGGGGTGAAAACTATGGCTACACCTTC
14	few	TRBD2	TRBV20-1	TRBJ2-1	CSASLAGTYNEQFF	TGCAGTGCCAGTCTAGCGGGCACCTACAATGAGCAGTTCTTC
12	many	-	TRBV7-9	TRBJ2-3	CASQRLADTQYF	TGTGCCAGCCAAAGATTGGCAGATACGCAGTATTTT
15	many	-	TRBV6-6	TRBJ1-1	CASSYGEQPNTEAFF	TGTGCCAGCAGTTACGGGGAACAGCCAAACACTGAAGCTTTCTTT
17	few	TRBD1	TRBV20-1	TRBJ2-1	CSARNSERGQSYNEQFF	TGCAGTGCTAGAAATTCTGAAAGGGGGCAGTCCTACAATGAGCAGTTCTTC
13	-	-	TRBV5-1	TRBJ2-2	CASGSFGTGELFF	TGCGCCAGCGGGAGTTTTGGCACCGGGGAGCTGTTTTTT
14	many	TRBD1	TRBV12-3/TRBV12-4	TRBJ1-4	CASRTGTGFEKLFF	TGTGCCAGCAGGACTGGGACAGGGTTTGAAAAACTGTTTTTT
20	many	TRBD2	TRBV29-1	TRBJ2-1	CSVEDIPGTSGTSSYNEQFF	TGCAGCGTTGAAGATATTCCCGGGACTAGCGGGACCAGCTCCTACAATGAGCAGTTCTTC
11	many	-	TRBV28	TRBJ1-1	CASSFQFGAFF	TGTGCCAGCAGTTTTCAGTTCGGGGCTTTCTTT
16	many	-	TRBV7-6	TRBJ2-2	CASSLGGQGLAGELFF	TGTGCCAGCAGCTTAGGCGGGCAAGGGTTGGCCGGGGAGCTGTTTTTT